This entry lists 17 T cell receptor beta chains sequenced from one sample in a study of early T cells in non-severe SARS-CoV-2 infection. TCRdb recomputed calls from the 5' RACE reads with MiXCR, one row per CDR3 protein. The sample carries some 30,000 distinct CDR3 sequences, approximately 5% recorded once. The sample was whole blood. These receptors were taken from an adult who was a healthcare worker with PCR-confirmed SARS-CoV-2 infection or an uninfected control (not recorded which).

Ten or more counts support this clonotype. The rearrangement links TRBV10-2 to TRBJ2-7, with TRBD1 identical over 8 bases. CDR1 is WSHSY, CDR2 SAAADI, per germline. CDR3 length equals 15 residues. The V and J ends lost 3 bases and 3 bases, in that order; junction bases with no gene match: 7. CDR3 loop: CASSDRNRGIYEQYF. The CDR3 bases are TGCGCCAGCAGTGATAGGAACAGGGGGATCTACGAGCAGTACTTC.

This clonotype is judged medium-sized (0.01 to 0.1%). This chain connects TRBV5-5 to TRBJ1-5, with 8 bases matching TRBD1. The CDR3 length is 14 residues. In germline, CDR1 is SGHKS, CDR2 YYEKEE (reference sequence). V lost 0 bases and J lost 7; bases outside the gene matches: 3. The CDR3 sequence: CASSLGTGPQPQHF. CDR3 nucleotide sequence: TGTGCCAGCAGCTTGGGGACAGGGCCCCAGCCCCAGCATTTT.

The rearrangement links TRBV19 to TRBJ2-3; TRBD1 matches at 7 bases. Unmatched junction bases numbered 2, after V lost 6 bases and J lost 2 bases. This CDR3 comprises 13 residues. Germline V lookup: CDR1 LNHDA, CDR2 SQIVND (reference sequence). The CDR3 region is CASRQGNTDTQYF. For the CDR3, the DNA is TGTGCCAGTAGACAGGGGAACACAGATACGCAGTATTTT.

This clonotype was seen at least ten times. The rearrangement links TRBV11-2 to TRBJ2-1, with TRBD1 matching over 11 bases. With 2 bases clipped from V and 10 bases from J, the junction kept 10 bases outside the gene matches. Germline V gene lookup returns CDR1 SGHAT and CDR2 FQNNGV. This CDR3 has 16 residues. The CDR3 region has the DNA TGTGCCAGCAGCTTAACTGTGGGACAGGGGGGTGACGAGCAGTTCTTC. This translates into CASSLTVGQGGDEQFF.

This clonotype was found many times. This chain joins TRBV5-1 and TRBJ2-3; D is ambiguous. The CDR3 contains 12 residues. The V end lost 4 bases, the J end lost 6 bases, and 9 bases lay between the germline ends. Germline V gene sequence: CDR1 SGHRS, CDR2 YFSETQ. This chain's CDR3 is CASSGNEDTQYF. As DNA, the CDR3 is TGCGCCAGCAGCGGAAACGAGGATACGCAGTATTTT.

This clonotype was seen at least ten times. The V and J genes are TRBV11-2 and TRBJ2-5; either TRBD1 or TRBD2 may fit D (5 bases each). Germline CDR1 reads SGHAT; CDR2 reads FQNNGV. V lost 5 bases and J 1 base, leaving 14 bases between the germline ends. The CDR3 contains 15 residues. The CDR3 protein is CASSTYWGTQETQYF. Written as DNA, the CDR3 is TGTGCCAGCAGCACGTACTGGGGGACCCAAGAGACCCAGTACTTC.

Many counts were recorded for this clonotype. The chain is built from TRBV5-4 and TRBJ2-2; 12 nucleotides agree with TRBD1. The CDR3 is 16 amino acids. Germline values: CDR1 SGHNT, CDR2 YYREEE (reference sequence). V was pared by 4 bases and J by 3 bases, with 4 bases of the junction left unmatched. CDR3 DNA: TGTGCCAGCAGCACCGGGACAGGGGGCTACACCGGGGAGCTGTTTTTT. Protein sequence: CASSTGTGGYTGELFF. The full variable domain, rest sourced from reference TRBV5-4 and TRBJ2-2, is ETGVTQSPTHLIKTRGQQVTLRCSSQSGHNTVSWYQQALGQGPQFIFQYYREEENGRGNFPPRFSGLQFPNYSSELNVNALELDDSALYLCASSTGTGGYTGELFFGEGSRLTVL.

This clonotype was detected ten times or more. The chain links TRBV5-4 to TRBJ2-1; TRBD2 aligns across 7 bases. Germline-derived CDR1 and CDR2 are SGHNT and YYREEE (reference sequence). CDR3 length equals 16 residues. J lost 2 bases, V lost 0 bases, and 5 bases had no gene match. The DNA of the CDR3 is TGTGCCAGCAGCTTGGAGTGGGGGGGACCCTACAATGAGCAGTTCTTC. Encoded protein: CASSLEWGGPYNEQFF.

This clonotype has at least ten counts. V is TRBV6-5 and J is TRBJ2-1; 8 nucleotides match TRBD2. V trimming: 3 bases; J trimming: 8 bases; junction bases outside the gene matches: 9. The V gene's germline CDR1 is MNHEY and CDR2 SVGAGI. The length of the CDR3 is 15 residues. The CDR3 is CASSYTGTSSYEQFF. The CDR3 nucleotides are TGTGCCAGCAGTTATACCGGGACTAGTTCCTATGAGCAGTTCTTC.

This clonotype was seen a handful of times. The CDR3 region is CASSRGLGETQYF. CDR3 bases: TGTGCCAGCAGCCGGGGGCTAGGAGAGACCCAGTACTTC. This chain joins TRBV9 and TRBJ2-5; D may be TRBD1 or TRBD2 (6 bases each). The CDR3 is made up of 13 amino acids. V lost 4 bases, J lost 4 bases, and 11 bases lay in between. Germline lookup yields CDR1 SGDLS and CDR2 YYNGEE.

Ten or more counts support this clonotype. The CDR3 DNA reads as TGCAGCACAGAACAGGGGGCAACAGATACGCAGTATTTT. Encoded protein: CSTEQGATDTQYF. The V gene is TRBV29-1, the J gene TRBJ2-3; 9 bases fit TRBD1. The germline gives CDR1 SQVTM, CDR2 ANQGSEA. CDR3 size: 13 residues. Germline trimming cut 8 bases from V and 3 bases from J; bases unmatched to any gene: 6.

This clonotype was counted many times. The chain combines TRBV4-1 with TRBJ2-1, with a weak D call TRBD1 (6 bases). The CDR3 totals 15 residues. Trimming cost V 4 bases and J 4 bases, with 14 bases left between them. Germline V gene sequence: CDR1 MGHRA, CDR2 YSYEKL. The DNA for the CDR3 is TGCGCCAGCAGCCCAGGGGACGCTCGGTACAATGAGCAGTTCTTC. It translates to CASSPGDARYNEQFF.

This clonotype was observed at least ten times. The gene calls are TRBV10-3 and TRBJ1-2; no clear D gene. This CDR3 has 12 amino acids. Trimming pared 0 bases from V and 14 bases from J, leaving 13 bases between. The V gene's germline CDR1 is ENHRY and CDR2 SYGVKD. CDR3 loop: CAISESSGPFTF. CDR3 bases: TGTGCCATCAGTGAGTCGAGCGGGCCCTTTACCTTC.

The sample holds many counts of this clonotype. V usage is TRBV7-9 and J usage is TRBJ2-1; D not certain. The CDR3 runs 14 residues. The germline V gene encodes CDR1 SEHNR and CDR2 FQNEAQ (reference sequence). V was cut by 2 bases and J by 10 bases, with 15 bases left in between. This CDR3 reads CASSLMDAVREQFF. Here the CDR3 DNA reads TGTGCCAGCAGCTTAATGGATGCCGTACGCGAGCAGTTCTTC.

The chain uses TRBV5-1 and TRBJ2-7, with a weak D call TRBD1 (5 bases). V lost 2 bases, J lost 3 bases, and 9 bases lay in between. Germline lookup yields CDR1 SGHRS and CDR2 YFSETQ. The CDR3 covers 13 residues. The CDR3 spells CASSFLRDYEQYF. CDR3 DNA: TGCGCCAGCAGCTTTCTCAGGGACTACGAGCAGTACTTC.

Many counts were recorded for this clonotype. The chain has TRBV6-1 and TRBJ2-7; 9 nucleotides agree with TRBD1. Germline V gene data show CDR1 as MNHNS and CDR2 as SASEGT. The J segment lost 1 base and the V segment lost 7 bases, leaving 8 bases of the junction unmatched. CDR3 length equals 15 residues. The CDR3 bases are TGTGCCAGCACCTCCACCGGGACAGGGTCCTACGAGCAGTACTTC. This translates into CASTSTGTGSYEQYF.

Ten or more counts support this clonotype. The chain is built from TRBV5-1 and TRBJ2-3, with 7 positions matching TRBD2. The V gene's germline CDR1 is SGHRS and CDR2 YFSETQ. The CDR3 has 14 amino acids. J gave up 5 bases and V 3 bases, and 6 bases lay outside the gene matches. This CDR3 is CASSYPGGRDTQYF. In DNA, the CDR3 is TGCGCCAGCAGCTATCCGGGGGGTAGAGATACGCAGTATTTT.